The clone carrying this T cell receptor beta chain has at least ten counts. Its cognate antigen is unknown. Treatment denoted: PENTA 11 planned treatment interruption arm or continuous ART arm. This specimen comes from a study of HIV-infected children after antiretroviral therapy interruption. Study context: Children's median ages were around 9.1 years and 8 years by group.

Overall study results and limits: Minor non-naive CD45RA+ populations, like EMRA or stem memory, might contaminate naive sorts.

CDR3 length: 13 amino acids. Deletions cut 2 bases from V and 3 bases from J, with 7 bases between. Germline CDR1 and CDR2: MNHEY and SVGAGI. A 3' RACE protocol on RNA, with unique molecular identifiers, produced the TCR library. TCRdb analysed the 3' RACE reads with MiXCR anew, one entry per CDR3 protein. The table records about 50,000 distinct CDR3 sequences, 4.3% of them present only once. The TCR was taken from a pool of human donors with HIV. J is TRBJ1-2 and V is TRBV6-5, with D unclear. Sequencing was performed on CD45RA+ CD4+ T cells from PBMCs, pooled from several time points, taken from a donor given antiretroviral therapy, either interrupted or continuous. Subset reported: naive CD4+ CD45RA+ CD45RO- T cells. The CDR3 reads CASSYAGDYGYTF. The DNA for the CDR3 is TGTGCCAGCAGTTACGCCGGCGACTATGGCTACACCTTC.